The 5 T cell receptor beta chains presented below share a single source sample, sequenced in a study of post-analysis software for immune sequencing data. Study findings and constraints: Compared with controls, patients had more of five TRBV segments, including TRBV5-6, TRBV5-1 and TRBV20-1.

Their specific antigens are unknown. Tagging with unique molecular identifiers was a feature of the TCR beta cDNA libraries. MiXCR was run by TCRdb on the PCR reads, yielding one entry per CDR3 protein. The table records around 770,000 distinct CDR3 sequences, roughly 50% of them present only once. Sequencing used blood. These TCRs come from a girl aged 5-17 years with multiple sclerosis.

Only one count was recorded for this clonotype. The chain carries TRBV7-9 and TRBJ2-3, with TRBD1 matching over 8 bases. V dropped 4 bases and J dropped 2; count of bases not matched to a gene: 8. Per germline, CDR1 SEHNR and CDR2 FQNEAQ (reference sequence). The CDR3 contains 16 residues. The CDR3 sequence is CASSYPGGRFTDTQYF. In DNA form, the CDR3 reads TGTGCCAGCAGCTATCCAGGGGGCAGGTTCACAGATACGCAGTATTTT.

This chain uses TRBV20-1 with TRBJ2-7; 9 positions agree with TRBD2. With the DNA end fitting TRBJ2-5 better, the J assignment may be wrong. Germline V gene sequence: CDR1 DFQATT, CDR2 SNEGSKA (reference sequence). The CDR3 totals 12 residues. CDR3 sequence (DNA): TGCAGTGCCGCGGGGGGGAAAGAGACCCAGTACTTC. Translating gives CSAAGGKETQYF.

The chain joins TRBV6-2 or TRBV6-3 to TRBJ1-2; D is undetermined. This CDR3 comprises 15 residues. V lost 0 bases to trimming and J lost 3 bases, with 11 bases between them. Germline V CDR1 and CDR2: MNHEY, SVGEGT. CDR3 in DNA: TGTGCCAGCAGTTACTCCCAACGAGGGTACTATGGCTACACCTTC. Protein product: CASSYSQRGYYGYTF.

This chain connects TRBV12-3 or TRBV12-4 to TRBJ1-2; D is unresolved. The CDR3 is made up of 14 amino acids. V was shortened by 0 bases and J by 8 bases, with 13 bases between the two germline ends. The CDR3, as DNA: TGTGCCAGCAGTTTAGCGTGGGGTTCATTGGGCTACACCTTC. It translates to CASSLAWGSLGYTF.

The chain uses TRBV5-4 and TRBJ1-2, with TRBD1 matching over 7 bases. Trimming cost V 9 bases and J 1 base; bases outside gene matches: 12. Germline assignment: CDR1 SGHNT and CDR2 YYREEE (reference sequence). The CDR3 is 15 residues long. CDR3 nucleotide sequence: TGTGCCACCTCGCCAACCGGGACAGTTAACTATGGCTACACCTTC. Translating gives CATSPTGTVNYGYTF.